The 13 T cell receptor beta chains below were found in one sample sequenced in a study of cytomegalovirus exposure and HLA in healthy donors. PCR involved 60 Vbeta and 13 Jbeta primers. This table comes from immunoSEQ multiplex PCR, and its TCRdb copy is limited to in-frame clones, with some not included. Altogether about 99,000 clones are present, around 76% being singletons, with the ten largest covering approximately 10%. The sample consisted of PBMCs. These receptors all stem from a woman aged 18-29 years in good health and CMV-seropositive.

This chain links TRBV4-2 with TRBJ1-2; tentatively, D is TRBD1 (5 bases). CDR3 length: 13 residues. Between the trimmed V and J ends, which lost 4 bases and 3 bases, there was a span of 9 bases. Looked up from germline, CDR1 is LGHNA and CDR2 is YNFKEQ. This CDR3 reads CASSPGVDYGYTF. The CDR3 DNA reads as TGTGCCAGCAGCCCGGGGGTGGACTATGGCTACACCTTC.

This clone was found a few times. The chain is built from TRBV15 and TRBJ1-1; TRBD1 is a possible D gene (5 bases). V lost 1 base and J 0 bases, leaving 6 bases between the germline ends. Germline-derived CDR1 and CDR2 are LNHNV and YYDKDF (reference sequence). The CDR3 consists of 14 residues. As DNA, the CDR3 is TGTGCCACCAGCAGAGGACAGATGAACACTGAAGCTTTCTTT. Its translation is CATSRGQMNTEAFF.

The J gene is TRBJ1-2, the V gene TRBV5-1, with TRBD1 matching over 7 bases. This CDR3 has 15 amino acids. Germline CDR1 is SGHRS and CDR2 is YFSETQ. Trimming removed 5 bases from V and 5 bases from J; junction bases left unmatched: 12. CDR3 residues: CASRRIPGQRYGYTF. CDR3 DNA sequence: TGCGCCAGCAGACGGATCCCGGGACAGAGATATGGCTACACCTTC.

V gene TRBV7-2 combines with J gene TRBJ2-7; 7 bases line up with TRBD2. Losses at the gene ends were 5 bases for V and 6 bases for J; bases not matched to a gene: 10. CDR3 length: 14 amino acids. Germline V gene data show CDR1 as SGHTA and CDR2 as FQGNSA. CDR3 coding DNA: TGTGCCAGCAGCACCGGGGGGAGTCGGGGCGAGCAGTACTTC. Its translation is CASSTGGSRGEQYF. The full variable domain, in which reference TRBV7-2 and TRBJ2-7 provide the parts outside the CDR3, is GAGVSQSPSNKVTEKGKDVELRCDPISGHTALYWYRQSLGQGLEFLIYFQGNSAPDKSGLPSDRFSAERTGGSVSTLTIQRTQQEDSAVYLCASSTGGSRGEQYFGPGTRLTVT.

The V and J genes are TRBV2 and TRBJ1-5; possible D gene TRBD1, 6 bases. There are 15 residues in the CDR3. V lost 6 bases to trimming and J lost 3 bases, with 15 bases between them. Germline CDR1 reads SNHLY; CDR2 reads FYNNEI. CDR3 residues: CASSRDTGDNQPQHF. The DNA of the CDR3 is TGTGCCAGCAGCAGGGACACGGGCGACAATCAGCCCCAGCATTTT.

The chain couples TRBV15 to TRBJ2-7; D is ambiguous. CDR1 and CDR2 from the germline V gene are LNHNV and YYDKDF (reference sequence). Trimming removed 3 bases at V and 3 bases at J, with 9 bases between. The CDR3 consists of 13 residues. Written as DNA, the CDR3 is TGTGCCACCAGCAGGCGGCATGGCTACGAGCAGTACTTC. Its protein product is CATSRRHGYEQYF.

The chain uses TRBV19 and TRBJ1-3; D might be TRBD1 (5 bases). The CDR3 consists of 16 residues. Per the germline V gene, CDR1 is LNHDA and CDR2 is SQIVND (reference sequence). Trimming removed 7 bases from V and 4 bases from J, with 20 bases in between. CDR3 nucleotides: TGTGCCAGTACCCCGTCGTGGGGCGGGGGAGGAAACACCATATATTTT. Protein: CASTPSWGGGGNTIYF.

CDR3 in DNA: TGTGCCAGCAGTCCCCCGGGGGGGGCAGGGAGAGAGCAGTACTTC. This encodes CASSPPGGAGREQYF. The rearrangement links TRBV28 to TRBJ2-7; 8 nucleotides match TRBD2. The germline gives CDR1 MDHEN, CDR2 SYDVKM. V shed 5 bases and J 7 bases; nucleotides not matched to a gene: 13. The length of the CDR3 is 15 residues.

The chain joins TRBV11-2 to TRBJ1-1; 7 bases agree with TRBD1. With 5 bases clipped from V and 3 bases from J, the junction kept 6 bases outside the gene matches. The germline V gene encodes CDR1 SGHAT and CDR2 FQNNGV. This CDR3 is built from 14 residues. The CDR3 coding sequence is TGTGCCAGCAGCCTTCGAACAGGGGACACTGAAGCTTTCTTT. It yields the protein CASSLRTGDTEAFF.

The rearrangement uses TRBV7-9 and TRBJ2-3, with 9 bases aligning to TRBD1. Trimming at V came to 5 bases and at J to 1 base, leaving 4 bases not matched to a gene. Per the germline V gene, CDR1 is SEHNR and CDR2 is FQNEAQ (reference sequence). The CDR3 is 15 residues long. CDR3 residues: CASSLTGGGTDTQYF. As DNA, the CDR3 is TGTGCCAGCAGCCTTACAGGGGGCGGCACAGATACGCAGTATTTT. The full variable domain, its missing parts supplied by reference TRBV7-9 and TRBJ2-3, is DTGVSQNPRHKITKRGQNVTFRCDPISEHNRLYWYRQTLGQGPEFLTYFQNEAQLEKSRLLSDRFSAERPKGSFSTLEIQRTEQGDSAMYLCASSLTGGGTDTQYFGPGTRLTVL.

The V and J genes are TRBV29-1 and TRBJ2-2, with D unresolved. Trimming cost V 7 bases and J 2 bases, with 8 bases left between them. The germline V gene has CDR1 SQVTM and CDR2 ANQGSEA. The length of the CDR3 is 12 residues. The CDR3 bases are TGCAGCGGGAGAGGTAACACCGGGGAGCTGTTTTTT. Translating it yields CSGRGNTGELFF.

This clone has only a few counts. The J gene is TRBJ2-3, the V gene TRBV28; D is uncertain. This CDR3 comprises 14 residues. Trimming removed 5 bases at V and 2 bases at J, with 11 bases between. Germline CDR1 reads MDHEN; CDR2 reads SYDVKM. CDR3 amino acids: CASSRDSPTDTQYF. CDR3 coding DNA: TGTGCCAGCAGTCGCGATAGCCCCACAGATACGCAGTATTTT.

This clone showed up just a few times. The chain is built from TRBV27 and TRBJ2-5, with 12 bases aligning to TRBD1. V lost 2 bases, J lost 6 bases, and 7 bases stayed unmatched. In germline, CDR1 is MNHEY, CDR2 SMNVEV (reference sequence). There are 16 residues in the CDR3. The CDR3 here is CASSLGGTGGAQTQYF. For the CDR3, the DNA is TGTGCCAGCAGTTTAGGAGGGACAGGGGGCGCACAGACCCAGTACTTC.